This T cell receptor beta chain was identified in a study of brain T cells in children with intractable seizures. Surgery cases with the highest brain T cell transcript signatures were chosen for sequencing. This table comes from immunoSEQ multiplex PCR, and its TCRdb copy is limited to in-frame clones, with some not included. This sample has approximately 41,000 clones, with around 90% found just once. The CDR3 contains 14 residues. The V gene's germline CDR1 is MNHEY and CDR2 SVGAGI. The ends lost 6 bases at V and 0 bases at J; junction bases unmatched: 2. This chain connects TRBV6-5 to TRBJ2-5; 9 nucleotides agree with TRBD1. This clonotype originated in a girl aged 2 to 10 with tuberous sclerosis and intractable seizures. Sequences were derived from peripheral blood, sampled at surgery. The CDR3 sequence is CASRHRGHQETQYF. CDR3 sequence (DNA): TGTGCCAGCAGACACAGGGGGCACCAAGAGACCCAGTACTTC.